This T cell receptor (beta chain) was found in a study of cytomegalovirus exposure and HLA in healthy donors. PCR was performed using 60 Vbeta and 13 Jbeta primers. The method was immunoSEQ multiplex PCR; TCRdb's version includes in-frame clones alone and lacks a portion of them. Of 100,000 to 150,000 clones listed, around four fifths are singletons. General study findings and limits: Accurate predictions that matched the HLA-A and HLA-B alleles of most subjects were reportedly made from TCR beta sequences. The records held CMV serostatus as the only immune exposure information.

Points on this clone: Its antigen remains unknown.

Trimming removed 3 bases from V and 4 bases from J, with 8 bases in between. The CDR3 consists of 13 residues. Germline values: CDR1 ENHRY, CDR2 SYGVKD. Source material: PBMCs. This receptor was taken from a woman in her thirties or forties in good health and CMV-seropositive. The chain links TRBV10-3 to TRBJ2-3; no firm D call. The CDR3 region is CAISDLSADTQYF. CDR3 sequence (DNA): TGTGCCATCAGTGACTTGTCCGCAGATACGCAGTATTTT.